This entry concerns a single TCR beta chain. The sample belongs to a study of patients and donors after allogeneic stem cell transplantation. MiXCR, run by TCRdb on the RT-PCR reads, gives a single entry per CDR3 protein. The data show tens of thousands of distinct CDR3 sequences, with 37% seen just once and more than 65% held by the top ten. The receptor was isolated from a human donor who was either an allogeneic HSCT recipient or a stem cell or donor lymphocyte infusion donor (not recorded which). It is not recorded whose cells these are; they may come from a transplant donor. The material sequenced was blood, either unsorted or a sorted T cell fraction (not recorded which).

CDR3 bases: TGTGCCAGCAGCTTGGAGGGACAGCGGCTCTATGGCTACACCTTC. This translates into CASSLEGQRLYGYTF. The genes are TRBV7-2 and TRBJ1-2; TRBD1 agrees at 7 bases. With V trimmed by 3 bases and J by 4 bases, 8 bases remained unmatched. The CDR3 spans 15 residues. CDR1 is SGHTA, CDR2 FQGNSA, per germline.